Reported below is one T cell receptor (beta chain). Antigen: not known. Per germline, CDR1 MGHDK and CDR2 SYGVNS. The V end was cut by 4 bases, the J end by 0 bases, with 16 bases between. The CDR3 contains 16 residues. This record belongs to a study of vaccination effects on CD4 cells after COVID-19. Study-level information: Samples collected post-vaccine were obtained a median of 72 days after the second dose.

Within the ViraFEST assay, antigen-specific CD4+ T cells underwent expansion with viral peptide pools prior to sequencing. The authors isolated CD4+ T cells after ten to eleven days of culture. Each participant was administered two doses of either the BNT162b2 or the mRNA-1273 vaccine. Each vaccine recipient was nucleocapsid antibody negative and had no prior SARS-CoV-2 infection. Each culture had half its medium swapped for IL-2 medium on days 3 and 7. Clones were read by immunoSEQ multiplex PCR, and TCRdb kept only the in-frame ones, dropping some. The table records fewer than 35,000 clones, roughly 80% of them present only once. The study's findings and limits: Missing from the study were early post-infection timepoints, and its convalescent patients were few.

The clonotype comes from a human donor who received a COVID-19 vaccine. Some clones in this sample may be carry-over from other donors' samples. The rearrangement links TRBV25-1 to TRBJ2-7; D unclear. The material sequenced was CD4+ T cells from PBMCs cultured with SARS-CoV-2 spike peptides, taken after COVID-19 vaccination. DNA of the CDR3: TGTGCCAGCAGTGGGCTGGTTACATCTAGCTCCTACGAGCAGTACGTC. Translated, it gives CASSGLVTSSSYEQYV.